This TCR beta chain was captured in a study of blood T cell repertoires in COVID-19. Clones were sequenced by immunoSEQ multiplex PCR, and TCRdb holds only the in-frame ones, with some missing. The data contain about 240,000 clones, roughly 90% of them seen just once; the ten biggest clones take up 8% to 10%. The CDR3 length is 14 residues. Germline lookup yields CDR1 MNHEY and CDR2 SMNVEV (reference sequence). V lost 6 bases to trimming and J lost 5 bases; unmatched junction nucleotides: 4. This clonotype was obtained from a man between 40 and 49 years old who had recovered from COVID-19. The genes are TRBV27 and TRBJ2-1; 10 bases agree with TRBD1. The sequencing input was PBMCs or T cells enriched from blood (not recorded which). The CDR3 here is CASSPGTGDNEQFF. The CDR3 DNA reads TGTGCCAGCAGCCCCGGGACAGGGGACAATGAGCAGTTCTTC.